This record covers a single T cell receptor beta chain. What it binds is not known. The assay was immunoSEQ multiplex PCR, and TCRdb's table has in-frame clones only and misses some. This repertoire shows about 59,000 clones, around 93% found once; its top ten account for 0.38%. This specimen belongs to a study of graft-versus-host responses after intestinal transplantation. Study observations and caveats: Early post-transplant HvG declines were associated with peak circulating GvH clone levels. Patients with graft-donor T cell macrochimerism had high graft-versus-host to host-versus-graft clonal ratios in allografts.

This TCR was sampled from a human donor who was the organ donor for an intestinal transplant. This material consisted of unstimulated CD4+ T cells sorted from spleen or lymph node cells, taken before transplant.

CDR3 protein: CASANGGRGRQFF. CDR3 DNA sequence: TGTGCCAGCGCCAATGGGGGGAGGGGGCGGCAGTTCTTC. J is TRBJ2-1 and V is TRBV6-5, with D perhaps matching TRBD1 or TRBD2 (7 bases each). V was clipped by 8 bases and J by 12 bases, with 20 bases between them. The CDR3 covers 13 residues. In germline, CDR1 is MNHEY, CDR2 SVGAGI.